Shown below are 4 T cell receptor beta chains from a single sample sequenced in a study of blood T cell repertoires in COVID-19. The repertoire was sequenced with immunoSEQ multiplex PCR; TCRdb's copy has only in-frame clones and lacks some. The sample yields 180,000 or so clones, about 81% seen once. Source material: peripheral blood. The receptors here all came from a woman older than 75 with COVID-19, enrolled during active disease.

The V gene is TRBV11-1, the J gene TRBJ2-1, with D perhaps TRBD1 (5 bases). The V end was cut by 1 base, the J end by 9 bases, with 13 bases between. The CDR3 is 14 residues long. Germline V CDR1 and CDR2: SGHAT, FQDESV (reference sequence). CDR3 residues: CASSLGGRKAEQFF. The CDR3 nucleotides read TGTGCCAGCAGCTTAGGGGGCAGGAAGGCTGAGCAGTTCTTC.

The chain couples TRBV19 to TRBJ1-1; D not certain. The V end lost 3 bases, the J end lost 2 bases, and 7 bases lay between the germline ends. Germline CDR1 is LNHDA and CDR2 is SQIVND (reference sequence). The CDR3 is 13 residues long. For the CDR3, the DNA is TGTGCCAGTAGTATCCGACATAACACTGAAGCTTTCTTT. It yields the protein CASSIRHNTEAFF.

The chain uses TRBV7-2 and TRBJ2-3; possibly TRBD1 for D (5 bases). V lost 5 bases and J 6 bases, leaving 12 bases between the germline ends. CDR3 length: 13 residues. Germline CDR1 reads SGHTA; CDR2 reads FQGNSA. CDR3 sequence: CASSTPSGDTQYF. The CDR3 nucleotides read TGTGCCAGCAGCACACCTTCAGGGGATACGCAGTATTTT.

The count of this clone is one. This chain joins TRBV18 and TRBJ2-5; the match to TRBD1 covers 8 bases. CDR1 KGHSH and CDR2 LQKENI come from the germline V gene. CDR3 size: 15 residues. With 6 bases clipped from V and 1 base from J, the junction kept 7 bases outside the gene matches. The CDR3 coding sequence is TGTGCCAGCTCCACAGGGGGAGGAATCCAAGAGACCCAGTACTTC. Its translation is CASSTGGGIQETQYF.